These T cell receptor beta chains were read from a single sample in a study of T cell responses to AZD1222 COVID-19 vaccine. TCRdb's table, derived via immunoSEQ multiplex PCR, lists solely in-frame clones and lacks some. Of over 150,000 clones in the sample, roughly 87% were seen once. Sequencing was performed on peripheral blood, taken on day 0 of AZD1222 vaccination. Receptor source: an adult in good health. Each CDR3 is given with its conserved first and last residue. A D gene is named only where the DNA matches it firmly. Rows may omit the clone size; those that give it use once, few, many or a size class.

TRBJ1-1,16,TRBV5-8,-,-,CASSQGTGAFNTEAFF,TGTGCCAGCAGCCAGGGAACGGGGGCCTTTAACACTGAAGCTTTCTTT
TRBJ2-6,17,TRBV5-6,-,-,CASSFRDLGSGANVLTF,TGTGCCAGCAGCTTCCGGGACCTTGGGTCTGGGGCCAACGTCCTGACTTTC
TRBJ2-7,10,TRBV10-3,-,-,CATGQYEQYF,TGTGCCACCGGACAGTACGAGCAGTACTTC
TRBJ2-1,14,TRBV11-3,few,TRBD2,CASSDFSGTNEQFF,TGTGCCAGCAGCGATTTTAGCGGGACCAATGAGCAGTTCTTC
TRBJ1-2,17,TRBV15,-,TRBD1,CATSAFQGGQDLYGYTF,TGTGCCACCAGCGCCTTCCAAGGGGGACAGGACCTCTATGGCTACACCTTC
TRBJ2-1,15,TRBV11-2,-,-,CASSLEGLSYNEQFF,TGTGCCAGCAGCTTAGAGGGACTCTCCTACAATGAGCAGTTCTTC
TRBJ1-2,13,TRBV30,once,-,CAWSVGALYGYTF,TGTGCCTGGAGTGTGGGGGCCCTCTATGGCTACACCTTC
TRBJ1-5,9,TRBV5-6,-,-,CASSPRGHF,TGTGCCAGCAGCCCTAGGGGGCATTTT
TRBJ2-5,16,TRBV5-1,-,TRBD1,CASSPRTGFRQETQYF,TGCGCCAGCAGCCCCCGGACAGGGTTCCGCCAAGAGACCCAGTACTTC
TRBJ2-3,20,TRBV3-1/TRBV3-2,-,TRBD2,CASSPIPGLAGGGGTDTQYF,TGTGCCAGCAGCCCCATTCCGGGACTAGCGGGAGGAGGGGGCACAGATACGCAGTATTTT
TRBJ1-2,14,TRBV15,-,-,CATSRDYREDGYTF,TGTGCCACCAGCAGAGATTACCGGGAGGACGGCTACACCTTC
TRBJ2-2,15,TRBV6-5,-,-,CASRTGPLASGELFF,TGTGCCAGCAGGACGGGACCCCTCGCGTCCGGGGAGCTGTTTTTT
TRBJ2-7,15,TRBV5-5,-,TRBD2,CASSLLAGVSYEQYF,TGTGCCAGCAGCTTGCTAGCGGGAGTATCCTACGAGCAGTACTTC
TRBJ2-1,14,TRBV6-5,once,TRBD2,CASSSGRSYNEQFF,TGTGCCAGTTCCAGCGGGAGATCCTACAATGAGCAGTTCTTC
TRBJ1-2,16,TRBV7-9,-,TRBD1,CASSTPGTVHNYGYTF,TGTGCCAGCAGCACTCCCGGGACAGTTCATAACTATGGCTACACCTTC
TRBJ1-2,14,TRBV14,-,-,CASSQIGTGYGYTF,TGTGCCAGCAGCCAAATCGGCACAGGCTATGGCTACACCTTC
TRBJ1-4,12,TRBV19,-,-,CASREPGEKLFF,TGTGCCAGTCGGGAGCCCGGTGAAAAACTGTTTTTT
TRBJ1-1,14,TRBV5-1,once,-,CASSGAGGPPEAFF,TGCGCCAGCAGCGGGGCGGGGGGGCCCCCTGAAGCTTTCTTT
TRBJ2-7,13,TRBV4-1,-,-,CASSRSPDSEQYF,TGCGCCAGCAGTCGATCTCCGGACTCCGAGCAGTACTTC
TRBJ2-7,14,TRBV19,few,TRBD1,CASSIDPGQPEQYF,TGTGCCAGTAGTATAGATCCGGGACAGCCGGAGCAGTACTTC
TRBJ1-3,19,TRBV27,-,-,CASSPTRIPSTGSGNTIYF,TGTGCCAGCAGCCCTACCCGTATCCCTTCAACAGGGTCTGGAAACACCATATATTTT
TRBJ2-3,14,TRBV7-9,-,-,CASRSSRGTDTQYF,TGTGCCAGCCGTTCTTCGAGGGGCACAGATACGCAGTATTTT
TRBJ2-7,14,TRBV6-5,-,-,CASSSPGHTYEQYF,TGTGCCAGCAGTTCACCGGGACACACCTACGAGCAGTACTTC
TRBJ2-3,17,TRBV5-6,-,TRBD1,CASSQIGTGGATDTQYF,TGTGCCAGCAGCCAAATCGGGACAGGGGGCGCCACAGATACGCAGTATTTT
TRBJ1-4,15,TRBV14,-,TRBD1,CASSPQGVSNEKLFF,TGTGCCAGCAGCCCTCAGGGGGTCTCAAATGAAAAACTGTTTTTT
TRBJ1-6,15,TRBV2,once,TRBD1,CASRDGTVGNSPLHF,TGTGCCAGCAGAGATGGGACAGTGGGTAATTCACCCCTCCACTTT
TRBJ2-2,16,TRBV5-6,-,TRBD1,CASSPGIRQGAGELFF,TGTGCCAGCAGCCCGGGCATAAGACAGGGAGCCGGGGAGCTGTTTTTT
TRBJ1-1,13,TRBV11-2,-,-,CASSLNYGTEAFF,TGTGCCAGCAGCTTGAATTATGGCACTGAAGCTTTCTTT
TRBJ2-2,18,TRBV28,-,TRBD2,CASSTGTSGRWNTGELFF,TGTGCCAGCAGTACCGGGACTAGCGGGAGATGGAACACCGGGGAGCTGTTTTTT
TRBJ2-2,16,TRBV14,-,-,CASSQGRALNTGELFF,TGTGCCAGCAGCCAGGGCAGGGCCCTGAACACCGGGGAGCTGTTTTTT
TRBJ1-2,13,TRBV5-3,-,-,CARSSNRVWGYTF,TGTGCCAGAAGCTCAAACAGGGTTTGGGGCTACACCTTC
TRBJ2-7,15,TRBV4-2,once,-,CASSQVTGSSYEQYF,TGTGCCAGCAGCCAAGTCACAGGGAGCTCCTACGAGCAGTACTTC
TRBJ1-5,14,TRBV6-6,-,-,CATSRGGTNQPQHF,TGTGCCACCTCCCGGGGGGGGACCAATCAGCCCCAGCATTTT
TRBJ1-6,14,TRBV10-3,-,-,CAISLDSGNSPLHF,TGTGCCATCAGCCTAGACAGTGGGAATTCACCCCTCCACTTT
TRBJ1-1,10,TRBV20-1,-,-,CSASRREAFF,TGCAGTGCTAGTCGCAGGGAAGCTTTCTTT
TRBJ1-4,14,TRBV3-1/TRBV3-2,-,-,CASRRRGTNEKLFF,TGTGCCAGCAGGCGGAGGGGGACTAATGAAAAACTGTTTTTT
TRBJ2-5,15,TRBV5-8,-,TRBD2,CASRVSAGTKETQYF,TGTGCCAGCAGAGTATCGGCAGGGACTAAAGAGACCCAGTACTTC
TRBJ2-7,16,TRBV13,-,-,CASSLWSDGSSYEQYF,TGTGCCAGCAGCTTATGGTCGGACGGGAGCTCCTACGAGCAGTACTTC
TRBJ1-2,15,TRBV6-5,few,-,CASSYAWTTGDGYTF,TGTGCCAGCAGTTACGCCTGGACGACAGGAGATGGCTACACCTTC
TRBJ1-5,14,TRBV9,-,-,CASSYGGSNQPQHF,TGTGCCAGCAGCTACGGAGGGAGCAATCAGCCCCAGCATTTT
TRBJ2-7,15,TRBV3-1/TRBV3-2,-,-,CASSQEIPGLGEQYF,TGTGCCAGCAGCCAAGAGATTCCGGGGTTGGGAGAGCAGTACTTC
TRBJ2-5,13,TRBV5-1,-,-,CASSLGGGETQYF,TGCGCCAGCAGCTTGGGCGGTGGAGAGACCCAGTACTTC